This record covers a single TCR beta chain. The data stem from a study of blood T cell repertoires in COVID-19. On the study more broadly: The samples span acute and convalescent COVID-19 from the United States, Italy and Spain. T cells, B-cell-depleted T cells, or PBMCs supplied cDNA or gDNA.

Germline CDR1 reads SGDLS; CDR2 reads YYNGEE. After removal of 4 bases from V and 7 bases from J, the junction contained 6 bases not matched to a gene. This CDR3 is 13 amino acids long. In the source study's methods: From reference gene primer amplification, estimates of nucleated cell counts were derived. Some clones are missing from TCRdb's copy, which holds only in-frame ones; the method was immunoSEQ multiplex PCR. The DNA gave D and trimming, while V, J and clone size come from that table. Counted here are 470,000 or so clones, approximately 85% occurring once; the ten biggest clones make up about 3%.

The V and J genes are TRBV9 and TRBJ1-1; TRBD1 aligns across 8 bases. Material: peripheral blood. The clonotype was recovered from a human donor in a cohort sampled during active COVID-19. The CDR3 loop reads CASSFSGGGEAFF. In DNA, the CDR3 is TGTGCCAGCAGCTTCTCAGGGGGCGGTGAAGCTTTCTTT.